The following is a T cell receptor beta chain sequence with its context. The germline V gene has CDR1 ENHRY and CDR2 SYGVKD. V was trimmed by 4 bases and J by 5 bases, leaving 17 bases between them. This CDR3 has 15 residues. The entry originates in a study of cytomegalovirus exposure and HLA in healthy donors. The study ran its PCR with 60 Vbeta and 13 Jbeta primers. Method: immunoSEQ multiplex PCR; TCRdb's copy keeps in-frame clones and lacks some. The data show fewer than 70,000 clones, 75% to 90% seen once. This receptor was identified in a woman in her thirties or forties in good health and CMV-seronegative. The rearrangement joins TRBV10-3 to TRBJ2-5, with D maybe TRBD1 (6 bases). Source material: PBMCs. The CDR3 is CAISARGQIGETQYF. In nucleotides, the CDR3 is TGTGCCATCAGTGCAAGGGGACAAATCGGTGAGACCCAGTACTTC.